This T cell receptor beta chain is from a study of vaccination effects on CD4 cells after COVID-19. Study-wide background: Each of a few convalescent patients underwent sampling at an early and a late point after vaccination. Samples collected post-vaccine were obtained a median of 72 days after the second dose. Points from the study as a whole: The study found marked clonal contraction of infection- and vaccine-induced clones late after vaccination.

Before sequencing, viral peptide pools were used by the ViraFEST assay to expand antigen-specific CD4+ T cells. Subsequent to ten to eleven days of culture, CD4+ T cells were isolated. This person's SARS-CoV-2 infection, confirmed by PCR, occurred between March and December 2020. Each participant received a vaccine that was either BNT162b2 or mRNA-1273, given as two doses. On days 3 and 7, fresh IL-2 medium replaced half the medium. Here immunoSEQ multiplex PCR was the method, and the copy in TCRdb shows in-frame clones only, minus some. Altogether about 15,000 clones are present, approximately 82% being singletons, with the ten largest covering approximately 18%. Losses at the gene ends were 5 bases for V and 5 bases for J; bases not matched to a gene: 6. Germline V gene data show CDR1 as SGHTA and CDR2 as FQGTGA. This CDR3 region has 15 residues. For this clone: Its cognate antigen is unknown.

The TCR sequence derives from a human donor who had a prior SARS-CoV-2 infection. Source: CD4+ T cells from PBMCs cultured with SARS-CoV-2 spike peptides, taken after COVID-19 vaccination. This sequence joins TRBV7-3 and TRBJ2-1; 10 nucleotides agree with TRBD2. The CDR3 DNA sequence: TGTGCCAGCAGCCTCGGGACTAGCGTACACAATGAGCAGTTCTTC. Amino acids: CASSLGTSVHNEQFF.